These T cell receptor beta chains were read from a single sample in a study of CD8 T cells in Susac syndrome. TCRdb itself ran the immunoSEQ multiplex PCR reads through MiXCR, one entry per CDR3 protein. The sample has 65,000 to 85,000 distinct CDR3 sequences, about 94% seen once. The sample comprised CD8+ T cells from PBMCs. Every receptor here comes from a human donor with Susac syndrome. The CDR3 runs from the conserved cysteine through the conserved F or W. Each record gives: J gene, D gene, clone size, V gene, CDR3 DNA, CDR3 protein. The D gene is left open where the match is weak. Only some rows state a clone size, as once, few, many or a class for expanded clones.

J: TRBJ2-5
D: NA
size: NA
V: TRBV20-1
DNA: TGCAGTGCGCCTCAGGGCCAGAGGAAAGAGACCCAGTACTTC
CDR3: CSAPQGQRKETQYF

J: TRBJ2-2
D: TRBD1
size: NA
V: TRBV14
DNA: TGTGCCAGCAGCCAAAGCAGGGGGACCGGGGAGCTGTTTTTT
CDR3: CASSQSRGTGELFF

J: TRBJ2-1
D: TRBD2
size: NA
V: TRBV20-1
DNA: TGCAGTGCTAGAGATCCCGGACTAGCGGAGATCCATGAGCAGTTCTTC
CDR3: CSARDPGLAEIHEQFF

J: TRBJ1-2
D: TRBD1
size: NA
V: TRBV19
DNA: TGTGCCAGTAGTTACAGGGGGTTTGTCTATGGCTACACCTTC
CDR3: CASSYRGFVYGYTF

J: TRBJ1-2
D: NA
size: NA
V: TRBV12-3/TRBV12-4
DNA: TGTGCCAGCAGTTTAGGGAGCCACTATGGCTACACCTTC
CDR3: CASSLGSHYGYTF

J: TRBJ2-7
D: TRBD2
size: NA
V: TRBV27
DNA: TGTGCCAGCAGTCGACGACTAGCGGGGCAACCCTACGAGCAGTACTTC
CDR3: CASSRRLAGQPYEQYF

J: TRBJ2-7
D: TRBD1
size: NA
V: TRBV7-9
DNA: TGTGCCAGCAGCTTAGCCCCTTGGACAGGGTCCTACGAGCAGTACTTC
CDR3: CASSLAPWTGSYEQYF

J: TRBJ2-1
D: TRBD1
size: NA
V: TRBV20-1
DNA: TGCAGTGCCAAGGGGGCGACGGAATACAATGAGCAGTTCTTC
CDR3: CSAKGATEYNEQFF

J: TRBJ2-2
D: NA
size: NA
V: TRBV24-1
DNA: TGTGCCACCAGTCATGTGGACAGTAAAGCCGGGGAGCTGTTTTTT
CDR3: CATSHVDSKAGELFF

J: TRBJ2-1
D: NA
size: NA
V: TRBV20-1
DNA: TGCAGTGCTACTCGATACGGGACTTCCCGTGGGGATGAGCAGTTCTTC
CDR3: CSATRYGTSRGDEQFF

J: TRBJ1-1
D: TRBD1
size: NA
V: TRBV7-9
DNA: TGTGCCAGCAGCTCTAACAGGGGGCGTATAAACACTGAAGCTTTCTTT
CDR3: CASSSNRGRINTEAFF

J: TRBJ2-7
D: NA
size: NA
V: TRBV2
DNA: TGTGCCAGCGTGTCGTGGGCAGCATCCTACGAGCAGTACTTC
CDR3: CASVSWAASYEQYF

J: TRBJ1-1
D: NA
size: NA
V: TRBV12-3/TRBV12-4
DNA: TGTGCCAGCACCGCGGGACACGCGAACACTGAAGCTTTCTTT
CDR3: CASTAGHANTEAFF

J: TRBJ2-2
D: NA
size: NA
V: TRBV2
DNA: TGTGCCAGCCAAGTTGGGACGGTGAACACCGGGGAGCTGTTTTTT
CDR3: CASQVGTVNTGELFF

J: TRBJ2-1
D: TRBD2
size: NA
V: TRBV19
DNA: TGTGCCAGTAGTACTCTAGCGGGGGCCCTAATCTCCTACAATGAGCAGTTCTTC
CDR3: CASSTLAGALISYNEQFF

J: TRBJ2-5
D: TRBD1
size: NA
V: TRBV11-3
DNA: TGTGCCAGCAGCTCCGGGACAGGCGTTGGAGAGACCCAGTACTTC
CDR3: CASSSGTGVGETQYF

J: TRBJ2-1
D: NA
size: NA
V: TRBV5-1
DNA: TGCGCCAGCAGCTTTAGCGGACGGCCTAATGAGCAGTTCTTC
CDR3: CASSFSGRPNEQFF

J: TRBJ1-1
D: NA
size: NA
V: TRBV15
DNA: TGTGCCACCAGCAGAGACAGACGGGGTGCTCCCACTGAAGCTTTCTTT
CDR3: CATSRDRRGAPTEAFF

J: TRBJ2-5
D: NA
size: NA
V: TRBV4-2
DNA: TGTGCCAGCAGCCAAGCCCGGTTGGACGCAGAGACCCAGTACTTC
CDR3: CASSQARLDAETQYF

J: TRBJ2-5
D: TRBD2
size: NA
V: TRBV4-1
DNA: TGCGCCAGCAGCCAAGTGGTGGGTTGGCGGGGGTTAGAGACCCAGTACTTC
CDR3: CASSQVVGWRGLETQYF

J: TRBJ1-1
D: NA
size: NA
V: TRBV19
DNA: TGTGCCAGTAGTATAGGGGCGACTGGGCGGAACACTGAAGCTTTCTTT
CDR3: CASSIGATGRNTEAFF

J: TRBJ2-3
D: NA
size: NA
V: TRBV13
DNA: TGTGCCAGCTTGTGGAGAGGAGATACGCAGTATTTT
CDR3: CASLWRGDTQYF

J: TRBJ2-7
D: NA
size: NA
V: TRBV24-1
DNA: TGTGCCACCCGTCCCCGCCGGGGTACGTCCTACGAGCAGTACTTC
CDR3: CATRPRRGTSYEQYF

J: TRBJ2-7
D: TRBD2
size: NA
V: TRBV4-3
DNA: TGCGCCAGCAGCCAAGTGCTAGCGGGAGGCTACGAGCAGTACTTC
CDR3: CASSQVLAGGYEQYF

J: TRBJ2-3
D: NA
size: NA
V: TRBV12-3/TRBV12-4
DNA: TGTGCCAGCAGTTTCCCGTCCAGGGAAGATACGCAGTATTTT
CDR3: CASSFPSREDTQYF

J: TRBJ2-2
D: TRBD1
size: NA
V: TRBV19
DNA: TGTGCCAGTAGTGTAGGGGGCGCGAACACCGGGGAGCTGTTTTTT
CDR3: CASSVGGANTGELFF

J: TRBJ2-1
D: NA
size: once
V: TRBV12-3/TRBV12-4
DNA: TGTGCCAGCAGTTTAATGAATGAGCAGTTCTTC
CDR3: CASSLMNEQFF

J: TRBJ2-1
D: TRBD2
size: NA
V: TRBV11-2
DNA: TGTGCCAGCAGCCCAGTGTTTTCGGGAGGGGATGAGCAGTTCTTC
CDR3: CASSPVFSGGDEQFF

J: TRBJ1-6
D: NA
size: NA
V: TRBV19
DNA: TGTGCCAGTAGTACGGACATCAATTCACCCCTCCACTTT
CDR3: CASSTDINSPLHF

J: TRBJ2-3
D: NA
size: few
V: TRBV7-2
DNA: TGTGCCAGCCGCCCTGGCACAGATACGCAGTATTTT
CDR3: CASRPGTDTQYF

J: TRBJ2-3
D: NA
size: NA
V: TRBV4-3
DNA: TGCGCCAGCAGCCACACAGGCGGCTGGACAGATACGCAGTATTTT
CDR3: CASSHTGGWTDTQYF

J: TRBJ1-3
D: NA
size: NA
V: TRBV3-1
DNA: TGTGCCAGCAGCCAACTTACCACAGGAAACACCATATATTTT
CDR3: CASSQLTTGNTIYF

J: TRBJ1-4
D: NA
size: NA
V: TRBV7-2
DNA: TGTGCCAGCAGCATCCGGGACGGACTAACTAATGAAAAACTGTTTTTT
CDR3: CASSIRDGLTNEKLFF

J: TRBJ1-5
D: NA
size: NA
V: TRBV12-3/TRBV12-4
DNA: TGTGCCAGCAGAATTGGGGGGTACAATCAGCCCCAGCATTTT
CDR3: CASRIGGYNQPQHF

J: TRBJ2-7
D: NA
size: NA
V: TRBV13
DNA: TGTGCCAGCAGACCTGGAGGGAGCTCCTACGAGCAGTACTTC
CDR3: CASRPGGSSYEQYF

J: TRBJ2-1
D: NA
size: NA
V: TRBV7-9
DNA: TGTGCCAGCAGCTTAGGTTATGGGAGGACCGACAATGAGCAGTTCTTC
CDR3: CASSLGYGRTDNEQFF

J: TRBJ2-3
D: TRBD2
size: NA
V: TRBV12-3/TRBV12-4
DNA: TGTGCCAGCAGTCTTAGCGGGGGGGAAGCAGATACGCAGTATTTT
CDR3: CASSLSGGEADTQYF

J: TRBJ2-3
D: NA
size: NA
V: TRBV7-3
DNA: TGTGCCAGCAGCTCCCACAGGGGCGGGGGCGACACAGATACGCAGTATTTT
CDR3: CASSSHRGGGDTDTQYF

J: TRBJ2-3
D: TRBD2
size: NA
V: TRBV29-1
DNA: TGCAGCGTTGGGGCTAGCGGGGGTACAGATACGCAGTATTTT
CDR3: CSVGASGGTDTQYF

J: TRBJ2-7
D: TRBD2
size: few
V: TRBV20-1
DNA: TGCAGTGCTAGGGCTAGCGGGATCGAGCAGTACTTC
CDR3: CSARASGIEQYF

J: TRBJ2-2
D: NA
size: NA
V: TRBV7-2
DNA: TGTGCCAGCAGTCCACGGACAGCCGGGGAGCTGTTTTTT
CDR3: CASSPRTAGELFF

J: TRBJ2-1
D: NA
size: once
V: TRBV5-6
DNA: TGTGCCAGCAGCTTGCCGGGGTACAGCGAGGATGAGCAGTTCTTC
CDR3: CASSLPGYSEDEQFF

J: TRBJ1-2
D: NA
size: NA
V: TRBV20-1
DNA: TGCAGTGCTAGATTGGGGGCAGATGGCTACACCTTC
CDR3: CSARLGADGYTF

J: TRBJ1-1
D: NA
size: NA
V: TRBV5-1
DNA: TGCGCCAGCAGCTTGGCCTGGGACACTGAAGCTTTCTTT
CDR3: CASSLAWDTEAFF

J: TRBJ2-5
D: NA
size: NA
V: TRBV29-1
DNA: TGCAGCGTTTCCGGAGGGGGCAGGGGTCACCAAGAGACCCAGTACTTC
CDR3: CSVSGGGRGHQETQYF

J: TRBJ2-1
D: NA
size: NA
V: TRBV6-1
DNA: TGTGCCAGCAGCGCTGGGACAATCGAGCAGTTCTTC
CDR3: CASSAGTIEQFF

J: TRBJ1-2
D: TRBD1
size: NA
V: TRBV6-1
DNA: TGTGCCAGCAGTGATAGACAGGGGGCTCACTATGGCTACACCTTC
CDR3: CASSDRQGAHYGYTF

J: TRBJ2-1
D: NA
size: once
V: TRBV19
DNA: TGTGCCAGTACGGACTACAATGAGCAGTTCTTC
CDR3: CASTDYNEQFF

J: TRBJ2-1
D: NA
size: NA
V: TRBV19
DNA: TGTGCCAGTAGTATTTACACCAGCTCCTACAATGAGCAGTTCTTC
CDR3: CASSIYTSSYNEQFF

J: TRBJ2-3
D: TRBD1
size: NA
V: TRBV6-4
DNA: TGTGCCAGCAGTGACCATACAGGGGTCGGGACAGATACGCAGTATTTT
CDR3: CASSDHTGVGTDTQYF

J: TRBJ2-1
D: NA
size: NA
V: TRBV6-5
DNA: TGTGCCAGCAGATTAGACTATTCCCGATACAATGAGCAGTTCTTC
CDR3: CASRLDYSRYNEQFF

J: TRBJ2-3
D: TRBD2
size: NA
V: TRBV20-1
DNA: TGCAGTGCTAGAGATCTGAGCGGGGTGATGACTAGCACAGATACGCAGTATTTT
CDR3: CSARDLSGVMTSTDTQYF

J: TRBJ1-1
D: TRBD1
size: NA
V: TRBV12-3/TRBV12-4
DNA: TGTGCCAGCACCCAAGGGGGACAGGGGAACACTGAAGCTTTCTTT
CDR3: CASTQGGQGNTEAFF